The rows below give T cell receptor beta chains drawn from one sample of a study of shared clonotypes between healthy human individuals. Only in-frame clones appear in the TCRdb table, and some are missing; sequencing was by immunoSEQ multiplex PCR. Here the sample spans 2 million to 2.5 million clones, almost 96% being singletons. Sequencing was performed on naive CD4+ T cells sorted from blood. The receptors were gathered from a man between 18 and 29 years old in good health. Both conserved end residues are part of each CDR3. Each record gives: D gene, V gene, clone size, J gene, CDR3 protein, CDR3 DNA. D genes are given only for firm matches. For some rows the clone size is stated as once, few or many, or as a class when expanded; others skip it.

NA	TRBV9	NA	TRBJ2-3	CASSVDLRTDTQYF	TGTGCCAGCAGCGTAGACCTACGCACAGATACGCAGTATTTT
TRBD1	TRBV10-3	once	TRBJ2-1	CAISQGASYNEQFF	TGTGCCATCAGCCAGGGGGCCTCCTACAATGAGCAGTTCTTC
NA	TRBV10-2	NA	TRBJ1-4	CASRRSGALGEKLFF	TGCGCCAGCAGGAGGTCGGGGGCCCTTGGGGAAAAACTGTTTTTT
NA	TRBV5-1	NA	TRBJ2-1	CASSLGTFRSEQFF	TGCGCCAGCAGCTTGGGAACGTTCCGTAGTGAGCAGTTCTTC
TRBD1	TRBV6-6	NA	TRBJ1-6	CASSEFGQGGSPLHF	TGTGCCAGCAGTGAGTTCGGACAGGGTGGCTCACCCCTCCACTTT
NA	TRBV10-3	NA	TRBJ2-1	CAISEMRVDEQFF	TGTGCCATCAGTGAGATGCGAGTCGATGAGCAGTTCTTC
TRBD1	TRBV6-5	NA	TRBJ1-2	CASRPGQEGSYGYTF	TGTGCCAGCAGACCGGGACAGGAGGGAAGCTATGGCTACACCTTC
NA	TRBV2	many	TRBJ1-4	CASRGTAVAEKLFF	TGTGCCAGCAGGGGGACGGCAGTGGCTGAAAAACTGTTTTTT
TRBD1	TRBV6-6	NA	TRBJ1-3	CASTLRTGANTIYF	TGTGCCAGCACCCTCCGGACAGGGGCAAACACCATATATTTT
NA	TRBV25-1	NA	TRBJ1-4	CASSGAGLTNEKLFF	TGTGCCAGCAGTGGGGCAGGGTTAACTAATGAAAAACTGTTTTTT
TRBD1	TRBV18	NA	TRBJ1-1	CASSRDRDLNTEAFF	TGTGCCAGCTCAAGGGACAGAGACCTTAACACTGAAGCTTTCTTT
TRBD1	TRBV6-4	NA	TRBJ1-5	CASRRQGFYSNQPQHF	TGTGCCAGCAGAAGACAGGGATTCTATAGCAATCAGCCCCAGCATTTT
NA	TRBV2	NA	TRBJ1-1	CASSEQGAVGNTEAFF	TGTGCCAGCAGTGAACAGGGTGCGGTAGGGAACACTGAAGCTTTCTTT
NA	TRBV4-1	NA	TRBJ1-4	CASSQSRSGTNEKLFF	TGCGCCAGCAGCCAAAGCCGTAGTGGCACTAATGAAAAACTGTTTTTT
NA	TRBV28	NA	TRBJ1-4	CASSLVGWTDATNEKLFF	TGTGCCAGCAGTTTAGTCGGTTGGACAGACGCAACTAATGAAAAACTGTTTTTT
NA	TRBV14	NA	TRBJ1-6	CASSQENNSPLHF	TGTGCCAGCAGCCAAGAAAATAATTCACCCCTCCACTTT
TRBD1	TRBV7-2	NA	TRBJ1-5	CASSPDRGTQPQHF	TGTGCCAGCAGCCCAGACAGGGGGACTCAGCCCCAGCATTTT
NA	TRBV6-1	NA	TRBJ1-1	CASSQRYSGSEAFF	TGTGCCAGCAGTCAACGCTACAGTGGTAGTGAAGCTTTCTTT
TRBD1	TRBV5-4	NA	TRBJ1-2	CASSAGVGQANYGYTF	TGTGCCAGCAGCGCCGGGGTGGGACAGGCTAACTATGGCTACACCTTC
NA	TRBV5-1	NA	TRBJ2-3	CASSPLPADTQYF	TGCGCCAGCAGCCCTCTCCCTGCAGATACGCAGTATTTT
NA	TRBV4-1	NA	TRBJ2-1	CASMRVPYNEQFF	TGCGCCAGTATGCGGGTCCCCTACAATGAGCAGTTCTTC
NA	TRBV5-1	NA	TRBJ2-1	CASSPKSSYNEQFF	TGCGCCAGCAGCCCCAAGTCTAGCTACAATGAGCAGTTCTTC
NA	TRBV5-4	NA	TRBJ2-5	CASSLDYRGQETQYF	TGTGCCAGCAGCTTGGACTACCGGGGTCAAGAGACCCAGTACTTC
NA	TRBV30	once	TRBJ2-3	CAWSSPGADTQYF	TGTGCCTGGAGTTCTCCGGGAGCAGATACGCAGTATTTT
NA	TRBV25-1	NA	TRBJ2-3	CASAVGGSGDTQYF	TGTGCCAGCGCAGTAGGAGGGTCTGGAGATACGCAGTATTTT
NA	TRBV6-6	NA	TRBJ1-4	CASGGSAGNEKLFF	TGTGCCAGCGGGGGATCTGCGGGTAATGAAAAACTGTTTTTT
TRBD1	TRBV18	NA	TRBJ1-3	CASSPRGTIVRTSGNTIYF	TGTGCCAGCTCACCCAGGGGGACAATTGTGAGGACCTCTGGAAACACCATATATTTT
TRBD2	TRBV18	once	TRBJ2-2	CASSPMVASGNTGELFF	TGTGCCAGCTCACCAATGGTGGCTAGCGGGAACACCGGGGAGCTGTTTTTT
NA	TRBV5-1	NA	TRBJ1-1	CASSLNTGGTEAFF	TGCGCCAGCAGCTTAAACACAGGAGGCACTGAAGCTTTCTTT
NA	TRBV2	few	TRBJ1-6	CASRPRAPRSPLHF	TGTGCCAGCAGACCTCGGGCTCCCAGGTCACCCCTCCACTTT
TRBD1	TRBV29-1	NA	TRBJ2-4	CSALGQASNIQYF	TGCAGCGCCCTAGGACAGGCCTCAAACATTCAGTACTTC
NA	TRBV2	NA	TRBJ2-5	CASSVGTAKGEETQYF	TGTGCCAGCAGTGTAGGCACCGCCAAGGGAGAAGAGACCCAGTACTTC
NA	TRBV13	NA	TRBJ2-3	CASSSPTGGASTDTQYF	TGTGCCAGCAGCTCACCCACAGGGGGGGCTAGCACAGATACGCAGTATTTT
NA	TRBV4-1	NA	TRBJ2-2	CASSLPGQPNTGELFF	TGCGCCAGCAGCCTACCAGGACAGCCGAACACCGGGGAGCTGTTTTTT
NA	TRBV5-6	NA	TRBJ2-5	CASSGFGSRETQYF	TGTGCCAGCAGCGGATTCGGCTCCCGGGAGACCCAGTACTTC
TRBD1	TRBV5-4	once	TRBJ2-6	CASKEGGLSSGANVLTF	TGTGCCAGCAAAGAAGGGGGCTTAAGCTCTGGGGCCAACGTCCTGACTTTC
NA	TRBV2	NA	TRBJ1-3	CASRFQSGHSGNTIYF	TGTGCCAGCAGATTTCAGTCCGGCCACTCTGGAAACACCATATATTTT
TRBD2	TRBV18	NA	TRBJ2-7	CASSRGGLSYEQYF	TGTGCCAGTTCCCGGGGGGGCTTGTCCTACGAGCAGTACTTC
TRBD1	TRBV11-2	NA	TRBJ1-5	CASSLGQGNQPQHF	TGTGCCAGCAGCTTAGGACAGGGGAATCAGCCCCAGCATTTT
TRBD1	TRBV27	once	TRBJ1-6	CASSLPDRLNSPLHF	TGTGCCAGCAGTTTGCCGGACAGGTTAAATTCACCCCTCCACTTT
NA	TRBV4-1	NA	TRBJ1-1	CASSQGRQGGTEAFF	TGCGCCAGCAGCCAAGGCAGGCAAGGCGGCACTGAAGCTTTCTTT
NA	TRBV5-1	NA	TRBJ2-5	CASSLVIAGAKETQYF	TGCGCCAGCAGCTTGGTAATCGCGGGGGCGAAGGAGACCCAGTACTTC
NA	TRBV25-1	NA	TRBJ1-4	CASSRRQATNEKLFF	TGTGCCAGCAGCCGCCGGCAGGCCACTAATGAAAAACTGTTTTTT